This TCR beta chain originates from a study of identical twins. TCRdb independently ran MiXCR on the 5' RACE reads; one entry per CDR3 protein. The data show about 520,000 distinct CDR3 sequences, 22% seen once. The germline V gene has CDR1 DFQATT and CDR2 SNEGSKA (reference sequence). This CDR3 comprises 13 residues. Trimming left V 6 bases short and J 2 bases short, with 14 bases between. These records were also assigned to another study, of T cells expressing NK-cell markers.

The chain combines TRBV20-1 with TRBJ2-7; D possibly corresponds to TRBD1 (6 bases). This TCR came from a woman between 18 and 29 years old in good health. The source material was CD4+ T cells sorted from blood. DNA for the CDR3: TGCAGTGCGGGGAACAGGGAGACCTACGAGCAGTACTTC. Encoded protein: CSAGNRETYEQYF.